This TCR beta chain was sequenced for a study of OX40 agonist ivuxolimab in advanced cancers. The overall study: As their treatment, patients were administered ivuxolimab, an agonistic anti-OX40 (CD134) antibody. At approximately 80% male, the cohort had a mean age of 60 years, ranging from about 20 to 79. Patients with hepatocellular carcinoma, melanoma, renal cell or head and neck cancer made up the dose-escalation patients. General study points: The 0.1-3.0 mg/kg partial responders had among the lowest clonal expansion.

V was clipped by 4 bases and J by 3 bases; unmatched bases: 8. Looked up from germline, CDR1 is ENHRY and CDR2 is SYGVKD. CDR3 length: 16 amino acids. TCRdb keeps only in-frame clones here, not all; method: immunoSEQ multiplex PCR. The sample has 15,000 to 20,000 clones, approximately 82% seen once. With regard to this clone: What it binds is not known.

Here the sequenced sample was CD4+ or CD8+ T cells sorted from blood, taken in a trial of the OX40 agonist ivuxolimab. The TCR originated in an adult with an advanced solid tumor such as melanoma, head and neck, liver or kidney cancer. This chain joins TRBV10-3 and TRBJ2-3; 9 bases agree with TRBD1. The DNA for the CDR3 is TGTGCCATCAGTGCACAGGGGGCGACGAGGACAGATACGCAGTATTTT. The encoded protein is CAISAQGATRTDTQYF.